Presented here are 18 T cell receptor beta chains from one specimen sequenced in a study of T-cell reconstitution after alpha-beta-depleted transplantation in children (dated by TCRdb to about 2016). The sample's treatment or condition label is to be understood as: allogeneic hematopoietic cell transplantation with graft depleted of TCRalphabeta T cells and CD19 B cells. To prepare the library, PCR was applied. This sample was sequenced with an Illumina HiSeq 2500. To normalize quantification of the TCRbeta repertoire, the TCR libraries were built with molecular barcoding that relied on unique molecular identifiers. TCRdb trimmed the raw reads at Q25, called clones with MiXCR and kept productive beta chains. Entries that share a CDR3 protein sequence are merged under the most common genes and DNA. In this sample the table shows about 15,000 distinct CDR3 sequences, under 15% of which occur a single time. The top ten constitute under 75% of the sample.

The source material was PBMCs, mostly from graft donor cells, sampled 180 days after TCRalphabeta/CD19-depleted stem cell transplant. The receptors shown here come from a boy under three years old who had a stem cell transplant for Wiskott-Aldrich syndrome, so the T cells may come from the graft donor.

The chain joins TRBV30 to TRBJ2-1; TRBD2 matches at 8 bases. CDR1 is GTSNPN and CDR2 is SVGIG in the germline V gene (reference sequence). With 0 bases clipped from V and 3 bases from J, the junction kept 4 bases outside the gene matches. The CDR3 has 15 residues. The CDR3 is CAWSVQSGGYNEQFF. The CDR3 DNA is TGTGCCTGGAGTGTACAAAGCGGGGGCTACAATGAGCAGTTCTTC. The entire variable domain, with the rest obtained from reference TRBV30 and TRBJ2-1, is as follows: SQTIHQWPATLVQPVGSPLSLECTVEGTSNPNLYWYRQAAGRGLQLLFYSVGIGQISSEVPQNLSASRPQDRQFILSSKKLLLSDSGFYLCAWSVQSGGYNEQFFGPGTRLTVL.

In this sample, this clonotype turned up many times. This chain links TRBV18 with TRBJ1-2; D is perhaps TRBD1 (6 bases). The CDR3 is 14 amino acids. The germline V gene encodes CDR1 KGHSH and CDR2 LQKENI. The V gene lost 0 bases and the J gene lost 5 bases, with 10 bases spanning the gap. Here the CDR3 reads CASSPPGRGYGYTF. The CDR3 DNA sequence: TGTGCCAGCTCACCACCCGGCAGGGGTTATGGCTACACCTTC.

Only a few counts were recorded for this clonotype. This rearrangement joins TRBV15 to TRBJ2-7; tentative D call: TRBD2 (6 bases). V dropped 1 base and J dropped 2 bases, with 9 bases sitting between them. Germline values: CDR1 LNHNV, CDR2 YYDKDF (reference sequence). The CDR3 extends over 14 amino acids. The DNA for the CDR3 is TGTGCCACCAGCAGAGGTGGAGGGGCCTACGAGCAGTACTTC. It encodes CATSRGGGAYEQYF.

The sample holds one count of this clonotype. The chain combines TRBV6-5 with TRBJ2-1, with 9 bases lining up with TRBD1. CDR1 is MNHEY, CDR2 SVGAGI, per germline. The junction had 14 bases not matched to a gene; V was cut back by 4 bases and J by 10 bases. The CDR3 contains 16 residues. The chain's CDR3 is CASSCDGTGTDREQFF. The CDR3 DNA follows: TGTGCCAGCAGTTGCGACGGGACAGGGACGGATCGGGAGCAGTTCTTC.

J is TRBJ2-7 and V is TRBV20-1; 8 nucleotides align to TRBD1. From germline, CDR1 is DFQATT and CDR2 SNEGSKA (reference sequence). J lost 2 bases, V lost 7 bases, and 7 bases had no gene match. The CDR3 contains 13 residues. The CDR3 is CSVSQGGPYEQYF. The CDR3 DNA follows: TGCAGTGTTTCACAGGGGGGTCCCTACGAGCAGTACTTC.

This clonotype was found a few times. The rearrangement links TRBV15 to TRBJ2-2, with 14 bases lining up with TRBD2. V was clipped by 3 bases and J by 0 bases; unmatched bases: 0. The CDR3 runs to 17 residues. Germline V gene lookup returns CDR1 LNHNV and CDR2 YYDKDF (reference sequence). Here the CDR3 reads CATSRGLAGANTGELFF. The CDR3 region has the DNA TGTGCCACCAGCAGGGGACTAGCGGGGGCGAACACCGGGGAGCTGTTTTTT.

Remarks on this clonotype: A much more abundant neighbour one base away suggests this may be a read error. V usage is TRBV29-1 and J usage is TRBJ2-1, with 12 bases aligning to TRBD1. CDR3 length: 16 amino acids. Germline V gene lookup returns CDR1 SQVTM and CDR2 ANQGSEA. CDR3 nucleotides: TGCAGCGTTGAAGAAGGGACAGGGGGCTCCCACAATGAGCAGTTCTTC. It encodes CSVEEGTGGSHNEQFF.

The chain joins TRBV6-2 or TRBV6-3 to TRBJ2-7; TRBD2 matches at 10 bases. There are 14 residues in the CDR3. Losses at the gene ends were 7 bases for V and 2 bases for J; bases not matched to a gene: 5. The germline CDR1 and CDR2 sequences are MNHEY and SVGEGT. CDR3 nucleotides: TGTGCCAGCACCAGGACTAGCGGTACCTACGAGCAGTACTTC. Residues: CASTRTSGTYEQYF.

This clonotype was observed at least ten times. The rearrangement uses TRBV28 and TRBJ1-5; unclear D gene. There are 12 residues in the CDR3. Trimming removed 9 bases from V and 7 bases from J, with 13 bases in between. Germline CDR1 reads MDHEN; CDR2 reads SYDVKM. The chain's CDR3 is CASVPVGQPQHF. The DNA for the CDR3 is TGTGCCAGTGTACCAGTCGGACAGCCCCAGCATTTT.

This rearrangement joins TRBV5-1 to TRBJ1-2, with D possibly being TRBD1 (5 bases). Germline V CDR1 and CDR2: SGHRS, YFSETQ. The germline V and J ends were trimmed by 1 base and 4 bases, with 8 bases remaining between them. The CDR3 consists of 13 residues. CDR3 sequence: CASSLSRVYGYTF. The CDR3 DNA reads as TGCGCCAGCAGCTTGTCCAGGGTCTATGGCTACACCTTC.

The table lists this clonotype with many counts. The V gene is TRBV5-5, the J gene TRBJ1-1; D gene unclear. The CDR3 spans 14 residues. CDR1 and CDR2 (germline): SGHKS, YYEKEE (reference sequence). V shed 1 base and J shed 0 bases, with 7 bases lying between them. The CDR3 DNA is TGTGCCAGCAGCTTGACAGCGATGAACACTGAAGCTTTCTTT. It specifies CASSLTAMNTEAFF.

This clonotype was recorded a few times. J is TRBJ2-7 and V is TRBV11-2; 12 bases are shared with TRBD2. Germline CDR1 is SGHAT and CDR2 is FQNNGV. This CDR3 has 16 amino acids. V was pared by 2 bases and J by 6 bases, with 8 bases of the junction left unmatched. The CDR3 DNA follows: TGTGCCAGCAGCTTATGGACTAGCGGGATTGCGAGCGAGCAGTACTTC. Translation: CASSLWTSGIASEQYF. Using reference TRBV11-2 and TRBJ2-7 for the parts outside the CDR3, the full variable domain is EAGVAQSPRYKIIEKRQSVAFWCNPISGHATLYWYQQILGQGPKLLIQFQNNGVVDDSQLPKDRFSAERLKGVDSTLKIQPAKLEDSAVYLCASSLWTSGIASEQYFGPGTRLTVT.

CDR3 sequence: CSASLVAGSQPQHF. The CDR3 DNA is TGCAGTGCTAGTCTTGTTGCGGGCAGCCAGCCCCAGCATTTT. The rearrangement joins TRBV20-1 to TRBJ1-5; D gene uncertain. Between the trimmed V and J ends, which lost 3 bases and 7 bases, there was a span of 16 bases. CDR3 length: 14 residues. CDR1 and CDR2 from the germline V gene are DFQATT and SNEGSKA (reference sequence).

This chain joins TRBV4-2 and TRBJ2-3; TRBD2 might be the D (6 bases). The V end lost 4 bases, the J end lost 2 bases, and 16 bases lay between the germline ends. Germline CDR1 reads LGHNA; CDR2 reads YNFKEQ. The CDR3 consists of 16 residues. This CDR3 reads CASSPWLGLITDTQYF. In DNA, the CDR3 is TGTGCCAGCAGCCCTTGGCTGGGACTTATCACAGATACGCAGTATTTT.

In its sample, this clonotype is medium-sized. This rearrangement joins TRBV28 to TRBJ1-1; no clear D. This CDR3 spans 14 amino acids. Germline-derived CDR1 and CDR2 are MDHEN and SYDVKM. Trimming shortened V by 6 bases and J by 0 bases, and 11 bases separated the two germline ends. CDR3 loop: CASRLGIMNTEAFF. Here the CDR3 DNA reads TGTGCCAGCAGACTGGGGATTATGAACACTGAAGCTTTCTTT. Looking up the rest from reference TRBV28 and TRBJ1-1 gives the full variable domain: DVKVTQSSRYLVKRTGEKVFLECVQDMDHENMFWYRQDPGLGLRLIYFSYDVKMKEKGDIPEGYSVSREKKERFSLILESASTNQTSMYLCASRLGIMNTEAFFGQGTRLTVV.

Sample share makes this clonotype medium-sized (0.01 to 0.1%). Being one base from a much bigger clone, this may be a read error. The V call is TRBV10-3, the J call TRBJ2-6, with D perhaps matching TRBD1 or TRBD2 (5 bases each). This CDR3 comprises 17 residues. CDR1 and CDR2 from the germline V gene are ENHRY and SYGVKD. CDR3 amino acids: CAISGRGIVFGANGLTF. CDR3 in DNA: TGTGCCATCAGTGGTCGGGGCATAGTCTTTGGGGCCAACGGCCTGACTTTC.

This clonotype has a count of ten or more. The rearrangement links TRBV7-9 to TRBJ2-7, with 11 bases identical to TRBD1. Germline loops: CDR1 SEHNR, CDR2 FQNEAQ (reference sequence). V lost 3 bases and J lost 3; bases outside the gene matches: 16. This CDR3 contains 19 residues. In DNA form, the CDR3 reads TGTGCCAGCAGCTTCCCCCCTCCGGGACAGGGGGGACTTGTCTACGAGCAGTACTTC. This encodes CASSFPPPGQGGLVYEQYF. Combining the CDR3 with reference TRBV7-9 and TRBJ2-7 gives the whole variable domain DTGVSQNPRHKITKRGQNVTFRCDPISEHNRLYWYRQTLGQGPEFLTYFQNEAQLEKSRLLSDRFSAERPKGSFSTLEIQRTEQGDSAMYLCASSFPPPGQGGLVYEQYFGPGTRLTVT.

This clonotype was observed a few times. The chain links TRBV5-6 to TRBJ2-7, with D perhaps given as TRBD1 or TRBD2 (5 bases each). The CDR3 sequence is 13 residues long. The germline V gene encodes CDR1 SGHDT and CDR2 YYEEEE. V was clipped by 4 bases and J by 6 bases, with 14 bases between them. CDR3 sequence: CASSLGLRGEQYF. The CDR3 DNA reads TGTGCCAGCAGCCTGGGGCTTCGGGGCGAGCAGTACTTC.